The source of this T cell receptor (beta chain) is a study of radiation and T cells in renal cell carcinoma (dated by TCRdb to 2020 to 2021). Concerning the study at large: Samples came from a clinical trial, in which primary renal cell carcinomas received 15 Gy stereotactic body radiation therapy followed by nephrectomy 4 weeks later. TCR beta sequencing covered 50 to 55 samples in total, comprising roughly 25 tumors and roughly 27 peripheral blood samples. Across all 55 or so samples, several million unique CDR3 nucleotide sequences, encoding about 2,700,000 unique CDR3 amino acid sequences, were identified. General study outcomes and caveats: Because pretreatment tumor biopsies were not available, the baseline intratumoral presence of clonotypes could not be determined. Tracking of blood repertoire dynamics stopped at approximately four weeks after treatment, with no follow-up past that point. An increase in top tumor clonotypes in blood was observed from baseline to 2 weeks post-radiation, followed by contraction by 4 weeks, which was taken to suggest transient expansion of tumor-resident clones. The single-armed trial design could not address effects of radiation dose or scheduling on the TCR repertoire.

Per the publication, the time point label means: blood 2 weeks post-SBRT. The label giving this sample's treatment or condition can be read as: 15 Gy SBRT to primary tumor, nephrectomy 4 weeks later. To track tumor-enriched clonotypes, serial peripheral blood was sampled from radiation-treated patients at baseline and at 2 weeks and 4 weeks after SBRT. Renal cell carcinoma with clear cell pathology was present in all patients. Genomic DNA for TCR sequencing was prepared using the QIAamp DNA Blood Mini Kit (Qiagen). Samples were included in the analyses only if all quality control checks were passed. Looking up the germline V gene yields CDR1 SGHTA and CDR2 FQGNSA. The CDR3 goes from the cysteine to the phenylalanine over 14 residues. Of all the DNA, just the CDR3 is kept, 42 bases in frame from base 1. Cut back by 3 bases and 6 bases, the V and J ends lie 12 bases apart. TCR beta libraries were generated from genomic DNA with the immunoSEQ kit, following the manufacturer's recommendations. To prepare libraries, a first multiplex PCR with proprietary primers was run, followed by a second PCR that added unique barcodes, and a bead cleanup was done after each round. Each sample batch included a kit-provided positive control reaction and a negative control reaction. The final libraries were assessed on an Agilent 4200 TapeStation D1000 ScreenTape, pooled by volume, and quantified by qPCR. Sequencing ran on an Illumina NextSeq500 with a MidOutput 150-cycle cartridge, using 156 Read1 and 15 Index1 cycles with kit custom primers. The pooled library was loaded at 0.8 to 1 pM with a 20% PhiX control spike-in. In the source study's methods: Vendor-processed data were analyzed in R, and a clonotype was defined as all T cells sharing the same CDR3 nucleotide sequence. In the clone abundance analyses, frequencies in each sample were normalized to that sample's 10,000 most abundant clones. Public T cell clones, which averaged fewer than five per sample, were excluded before analysis. A difference in abundance of at least 32-fold between compartments was used to define tumor-enriched and baseline blood-enriched clonotypes. A beta-binomial differential abundance model was used to identify clonotypes that were expanded or contracted between blood time points. Similarity between tumor and blood repertoires was quantified using the Baroni-Urbani and Buser coefficient, and groups were compared with two-tailed Wilcoxon tests in R. TCRdb provides this immuneACCESS table in a form limited to in-frame rearrangements. Some clones are lacking; in checked studies, under half of them reflect an unresolved V gene, and why the rest are absent is not known. D and trimming come from the DNA, and the V and J calls and clone size come from that table. This sample lists 100,000 to 150,000 clones; 88% were detected once. 5.8% of the sample is taken by the ten largest.

Notes on this clone: The clone's antigen remains unknown. The sample holds no much larger clone one base away, and base qualities are not on file.

The chain joins TRBV7-2 to TRBJ1-3; the D segment could be TRBD1, given 6 matching bases. This receptor was identified in a woman in her seventies with renal cell carcinoma. The specimen comprised blood, sampled from a patient whose treatment included radiotherapy and nephrectomy. The CDR3 protein: CASSFSRGENTIYF. The DNA reads as follows: TGTGCCAGCAGCTTTTCCAGGGGCGAAAACACCATATATTTT.